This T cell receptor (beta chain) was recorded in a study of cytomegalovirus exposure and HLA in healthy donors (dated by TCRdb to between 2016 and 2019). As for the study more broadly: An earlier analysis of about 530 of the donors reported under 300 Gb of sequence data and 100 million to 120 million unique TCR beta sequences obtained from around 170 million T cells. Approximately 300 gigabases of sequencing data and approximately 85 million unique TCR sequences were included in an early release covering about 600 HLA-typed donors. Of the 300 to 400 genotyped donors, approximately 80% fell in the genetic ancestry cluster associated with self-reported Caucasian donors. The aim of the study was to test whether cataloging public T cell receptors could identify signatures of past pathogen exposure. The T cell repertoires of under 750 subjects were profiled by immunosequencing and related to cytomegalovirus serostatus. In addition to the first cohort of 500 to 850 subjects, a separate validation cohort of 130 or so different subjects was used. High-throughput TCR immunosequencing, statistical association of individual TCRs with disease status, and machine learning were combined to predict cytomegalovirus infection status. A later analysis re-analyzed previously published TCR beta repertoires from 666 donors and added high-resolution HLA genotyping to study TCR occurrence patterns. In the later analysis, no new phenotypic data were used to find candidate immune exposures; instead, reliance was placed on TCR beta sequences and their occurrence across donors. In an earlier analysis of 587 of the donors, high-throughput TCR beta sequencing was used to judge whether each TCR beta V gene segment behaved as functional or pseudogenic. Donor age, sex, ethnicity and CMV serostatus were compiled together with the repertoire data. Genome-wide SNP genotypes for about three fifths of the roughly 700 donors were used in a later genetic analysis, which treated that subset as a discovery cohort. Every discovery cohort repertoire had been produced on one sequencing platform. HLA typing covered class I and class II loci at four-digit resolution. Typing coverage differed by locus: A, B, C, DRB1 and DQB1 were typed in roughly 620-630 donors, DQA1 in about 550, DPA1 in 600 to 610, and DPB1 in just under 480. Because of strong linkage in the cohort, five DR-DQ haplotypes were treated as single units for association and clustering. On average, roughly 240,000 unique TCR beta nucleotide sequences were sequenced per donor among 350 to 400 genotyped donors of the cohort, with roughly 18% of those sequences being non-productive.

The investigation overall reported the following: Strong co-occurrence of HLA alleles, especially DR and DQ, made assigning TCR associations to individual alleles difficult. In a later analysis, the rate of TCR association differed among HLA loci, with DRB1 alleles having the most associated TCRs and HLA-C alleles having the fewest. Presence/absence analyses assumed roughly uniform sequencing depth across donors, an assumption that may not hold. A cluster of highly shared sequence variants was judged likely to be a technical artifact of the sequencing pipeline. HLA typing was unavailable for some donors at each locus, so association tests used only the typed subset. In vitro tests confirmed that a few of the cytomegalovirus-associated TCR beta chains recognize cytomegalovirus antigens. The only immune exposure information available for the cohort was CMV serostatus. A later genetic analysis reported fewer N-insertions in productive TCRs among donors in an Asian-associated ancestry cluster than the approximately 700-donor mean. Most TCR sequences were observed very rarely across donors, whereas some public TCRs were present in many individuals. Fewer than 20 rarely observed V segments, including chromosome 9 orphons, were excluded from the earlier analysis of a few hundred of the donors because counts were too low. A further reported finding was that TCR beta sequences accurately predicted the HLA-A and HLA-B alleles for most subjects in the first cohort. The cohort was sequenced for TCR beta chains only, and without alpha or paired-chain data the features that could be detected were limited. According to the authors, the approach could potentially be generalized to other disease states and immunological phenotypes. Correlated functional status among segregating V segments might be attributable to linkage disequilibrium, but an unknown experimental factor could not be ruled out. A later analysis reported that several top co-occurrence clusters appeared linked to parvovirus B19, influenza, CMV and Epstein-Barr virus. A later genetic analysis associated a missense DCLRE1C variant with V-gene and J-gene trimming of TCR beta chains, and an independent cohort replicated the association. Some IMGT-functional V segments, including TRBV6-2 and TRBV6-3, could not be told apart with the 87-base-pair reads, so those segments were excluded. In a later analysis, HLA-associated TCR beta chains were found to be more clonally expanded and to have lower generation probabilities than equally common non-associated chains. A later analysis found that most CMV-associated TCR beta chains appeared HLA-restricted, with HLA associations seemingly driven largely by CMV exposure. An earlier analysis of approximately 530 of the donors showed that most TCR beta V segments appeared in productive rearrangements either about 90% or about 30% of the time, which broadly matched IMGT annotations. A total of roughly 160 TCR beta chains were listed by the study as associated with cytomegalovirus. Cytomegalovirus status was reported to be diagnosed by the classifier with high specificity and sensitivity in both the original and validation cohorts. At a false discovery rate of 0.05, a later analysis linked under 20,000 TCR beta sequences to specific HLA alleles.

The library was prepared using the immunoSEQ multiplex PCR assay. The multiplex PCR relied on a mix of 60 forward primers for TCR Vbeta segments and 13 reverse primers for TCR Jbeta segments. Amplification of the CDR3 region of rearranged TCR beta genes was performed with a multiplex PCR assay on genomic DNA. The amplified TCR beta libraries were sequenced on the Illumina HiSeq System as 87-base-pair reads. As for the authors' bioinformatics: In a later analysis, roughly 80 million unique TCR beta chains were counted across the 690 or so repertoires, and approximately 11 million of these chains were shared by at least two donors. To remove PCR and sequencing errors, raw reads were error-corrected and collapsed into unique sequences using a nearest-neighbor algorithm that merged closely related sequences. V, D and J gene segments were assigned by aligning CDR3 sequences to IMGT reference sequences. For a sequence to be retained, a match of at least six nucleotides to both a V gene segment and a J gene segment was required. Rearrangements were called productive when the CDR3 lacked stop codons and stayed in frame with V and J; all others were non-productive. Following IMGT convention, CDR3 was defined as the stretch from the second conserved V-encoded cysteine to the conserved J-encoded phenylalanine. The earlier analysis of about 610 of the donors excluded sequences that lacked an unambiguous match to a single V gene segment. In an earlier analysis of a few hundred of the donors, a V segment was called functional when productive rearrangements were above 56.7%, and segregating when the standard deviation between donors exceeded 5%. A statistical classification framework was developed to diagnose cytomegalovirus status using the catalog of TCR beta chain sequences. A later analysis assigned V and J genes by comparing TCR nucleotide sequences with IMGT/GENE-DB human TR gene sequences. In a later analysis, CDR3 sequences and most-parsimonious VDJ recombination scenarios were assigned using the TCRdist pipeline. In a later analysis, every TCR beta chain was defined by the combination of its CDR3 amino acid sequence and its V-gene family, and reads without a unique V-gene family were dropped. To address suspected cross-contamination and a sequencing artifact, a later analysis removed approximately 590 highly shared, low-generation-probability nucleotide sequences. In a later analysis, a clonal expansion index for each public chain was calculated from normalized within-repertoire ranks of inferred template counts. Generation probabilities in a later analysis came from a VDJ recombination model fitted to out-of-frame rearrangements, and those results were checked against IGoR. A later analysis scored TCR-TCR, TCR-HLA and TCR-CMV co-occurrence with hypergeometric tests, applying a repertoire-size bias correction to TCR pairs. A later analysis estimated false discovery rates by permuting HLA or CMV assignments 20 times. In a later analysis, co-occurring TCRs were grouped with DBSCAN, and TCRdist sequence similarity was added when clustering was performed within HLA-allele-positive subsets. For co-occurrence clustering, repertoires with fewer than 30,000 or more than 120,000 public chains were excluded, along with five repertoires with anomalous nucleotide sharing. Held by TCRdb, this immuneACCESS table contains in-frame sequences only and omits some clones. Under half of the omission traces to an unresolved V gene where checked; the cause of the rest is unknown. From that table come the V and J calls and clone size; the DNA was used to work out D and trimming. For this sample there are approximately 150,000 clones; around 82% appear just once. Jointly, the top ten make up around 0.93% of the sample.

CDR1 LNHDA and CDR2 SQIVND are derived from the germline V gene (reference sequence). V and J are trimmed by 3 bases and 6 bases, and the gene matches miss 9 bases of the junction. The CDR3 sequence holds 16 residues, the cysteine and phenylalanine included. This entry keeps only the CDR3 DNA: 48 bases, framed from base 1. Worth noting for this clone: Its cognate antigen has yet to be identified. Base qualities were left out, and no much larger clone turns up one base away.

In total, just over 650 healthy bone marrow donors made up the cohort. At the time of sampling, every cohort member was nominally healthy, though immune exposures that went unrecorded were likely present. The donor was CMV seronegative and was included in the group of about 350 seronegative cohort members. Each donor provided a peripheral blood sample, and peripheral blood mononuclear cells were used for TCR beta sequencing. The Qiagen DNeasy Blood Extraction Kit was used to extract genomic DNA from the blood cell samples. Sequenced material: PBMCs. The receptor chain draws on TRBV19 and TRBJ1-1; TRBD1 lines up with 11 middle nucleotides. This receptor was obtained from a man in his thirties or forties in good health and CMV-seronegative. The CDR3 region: CASSMALGTGGPEAFF. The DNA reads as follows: TGTGCCAGTAGTATGGCGCTCGGGACAGGGGGACCTGAAGCTTTCTTT.